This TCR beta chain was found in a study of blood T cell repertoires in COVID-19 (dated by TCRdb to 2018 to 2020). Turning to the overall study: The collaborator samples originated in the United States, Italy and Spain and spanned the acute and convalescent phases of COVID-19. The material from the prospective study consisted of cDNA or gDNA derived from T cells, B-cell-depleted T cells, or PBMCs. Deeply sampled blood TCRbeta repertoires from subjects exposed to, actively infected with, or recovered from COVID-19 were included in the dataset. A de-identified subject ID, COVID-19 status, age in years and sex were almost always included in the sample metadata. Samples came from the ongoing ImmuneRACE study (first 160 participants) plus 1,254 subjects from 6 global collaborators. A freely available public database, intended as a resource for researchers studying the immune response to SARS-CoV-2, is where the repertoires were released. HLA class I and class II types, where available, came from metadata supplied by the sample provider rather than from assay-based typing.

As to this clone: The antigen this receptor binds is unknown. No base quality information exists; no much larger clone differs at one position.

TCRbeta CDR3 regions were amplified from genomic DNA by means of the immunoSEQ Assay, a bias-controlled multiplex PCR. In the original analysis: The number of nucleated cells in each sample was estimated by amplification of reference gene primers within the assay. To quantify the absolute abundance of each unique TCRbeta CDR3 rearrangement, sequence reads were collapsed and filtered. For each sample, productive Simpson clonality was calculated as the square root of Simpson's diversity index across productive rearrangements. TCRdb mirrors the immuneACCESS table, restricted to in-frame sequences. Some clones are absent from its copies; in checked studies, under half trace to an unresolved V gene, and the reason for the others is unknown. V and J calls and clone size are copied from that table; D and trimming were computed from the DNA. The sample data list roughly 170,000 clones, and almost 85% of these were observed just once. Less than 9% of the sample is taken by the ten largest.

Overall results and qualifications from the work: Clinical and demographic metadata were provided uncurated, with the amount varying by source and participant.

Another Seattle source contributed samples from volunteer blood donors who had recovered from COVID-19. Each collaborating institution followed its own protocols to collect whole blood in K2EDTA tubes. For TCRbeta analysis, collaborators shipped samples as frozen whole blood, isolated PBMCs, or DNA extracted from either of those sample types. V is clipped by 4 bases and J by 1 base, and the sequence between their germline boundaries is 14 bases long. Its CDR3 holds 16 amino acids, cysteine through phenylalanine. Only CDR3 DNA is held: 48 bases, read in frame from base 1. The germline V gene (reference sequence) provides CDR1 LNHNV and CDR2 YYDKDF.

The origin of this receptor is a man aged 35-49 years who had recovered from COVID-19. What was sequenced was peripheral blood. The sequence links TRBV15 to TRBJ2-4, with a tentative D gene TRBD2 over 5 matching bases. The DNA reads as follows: TGTGCCACCAGCACGAATCGGGAACCCGCCAAAAACATTCAGTACTTC. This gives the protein CATSTNREPAKNIQYF.